These T cell receptor beta chains were read from a single sample in a study of cytomegalovirus exposure and HLA in healthy donors. Only in-frame clones appear in the TCRdb table, and some are missing; sequencing was by immunoSEQ multiplex PCR. Among about 110,000 clones, approximately 79% were seen once, and the ten largest hold about 2.5%. The sequencing input was PBMCs. All receptors come from a man aged 18 to 29 in good health and CMV-seronegative. Both conserved end residues are part of each CDR3. The D gene is left open where the match is weak. Clone sizes are given selectively: once, few, many, or a class where the clone is expanded.

clone_size | d_call | v_call | cdr3_aa
- | - | TRBV19 | CASKSSGNTIYF
once | TRBD1 | TRBV6-1 | CASSAALTGEKGYTF
- | TRBD1 | TRBV7-9 | CASSFGQALFSTQYF
many | TRBD1 | TRBV6-5 | CASRRTGATLGAFF
- | - | TRBV11-2 | CASSFSPALGDTQYF
- | - | TRBV7-6 | CASSFDDRAYEQYF
few | - | TRBV7-6 | CASSLLEGGGEQYF
- | - | TRBV19 | CATTPGHRSPLHF
few | TRBD1 | TRBV5-8 | CASSQDTGGSYNEQFF
few | TRBD1 | TRBV7-2 | CASSLAGQGNRQYF
- | - | TRBV28 | CASSFGSGAKETQYF